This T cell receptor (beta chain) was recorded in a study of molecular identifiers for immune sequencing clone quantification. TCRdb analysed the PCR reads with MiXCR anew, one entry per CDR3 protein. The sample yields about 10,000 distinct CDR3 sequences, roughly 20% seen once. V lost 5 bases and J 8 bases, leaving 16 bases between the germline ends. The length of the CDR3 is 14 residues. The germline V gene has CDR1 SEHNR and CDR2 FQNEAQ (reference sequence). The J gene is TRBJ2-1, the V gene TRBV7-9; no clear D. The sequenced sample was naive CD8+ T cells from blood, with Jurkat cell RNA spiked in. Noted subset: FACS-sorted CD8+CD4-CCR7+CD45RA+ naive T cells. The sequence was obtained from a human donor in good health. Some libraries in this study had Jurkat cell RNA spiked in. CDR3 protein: CASSPTFGPYEQFF. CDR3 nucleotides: TGTGCCAGCAGCCCCACCTTTGGCCCCTATGAGCAGTTCTTC.